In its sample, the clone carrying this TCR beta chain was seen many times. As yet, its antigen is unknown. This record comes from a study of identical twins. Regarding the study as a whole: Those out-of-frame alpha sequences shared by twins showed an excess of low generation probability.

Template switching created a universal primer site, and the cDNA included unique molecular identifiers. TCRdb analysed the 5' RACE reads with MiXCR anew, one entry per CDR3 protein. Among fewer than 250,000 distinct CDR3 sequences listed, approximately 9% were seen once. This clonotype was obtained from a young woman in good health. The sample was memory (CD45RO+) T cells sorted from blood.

As DNA, the CDR3 is TGTGCCAGCAGCCCCGGGCCGATCAATGAGCAGTTCTTC. It specifies CASSPGPINEQFF. The chain recombines TRBV3-1 with TRBJ2-1; D remains unclear. The V gene lost 4 bases and the J gene lost 6 bases, with 10 bases spanning the gap. The CDR3 length is 13 residues. Germline V gene data show CDR1 as LGHDT and CDR2 as YNNKEL (reference sequence).